Described below is a single TCR beta chain sequence and its context. The second PCR ran roughly 7 to 12 cycles with a sample-barcoded 5' primer and J-beta primers. Every cDNA was tagged by a template-switch adaptor with 12 random nucleotides. TCRdb reprocessed the 5' RACE reads with MiXCR, giving one entry per CDR3 protein. The data contain approximately 350,000 distinct CDR3 sequences, about 52% of them seen just once; the ten biggest clones take up 51%. This sample was taken from a study of blood T cells in healthy people across ages. CDR1 is DFQATT and CDR2 is SNEGSKA in the germline V gene (reference sequence). V was clipped by 2 bases and J by 0 bases; unmatched bases: 7. There are 17 residues in the CDR3.

This sequence originates from a man between 60 and 75 years old in good health. The specimen was blood. The rearrangement links TRBV20-1 to TRBJ2-6; 7 bases are shared with TRBD2. The CDR3 spells CSARRPGLSSGANVLTF. CDR3 bases: TGCAGTGCTAGACGCCCGGGACTATCCTCTGGGGCCAACGTCCTGACTTTC.